Below, 24 T cell receptor beta chains from the same sample are listed, as sequenced in a study of shared clonotypes between healthy human individuals. Assay: immunoSEQ multiplex PCR; the TCRdb copy retains only in-frame clones and omits some. The sample consists of about 2.4 million clones, roughly 92% of them appearing once. The sequenced sample consisted of naive CD4+ T cells sorted from blood. Specified subset: CD45RA+ positively selected. These receptors were taken from a man aged 18 to 29 in good health.

Points on this clone: This CDR3 is also generated by other DNA sequences in the sample. The chain links TRBV7-2 to TRBJ2-7; the match to TRBD1 covers 7 bases. The CDR3 totals 14 residues. V lost 1 base to trimming and J lost 2 bases; unmatched junction nucleotides: 2. Germline CDR1 SGHTA, CDR2 FQGNSA. CDR3 region: CASSLETGPYEQYF. CDR3 nucleotides: TGTGCCAGCAGCTTAGAGACAGGGCCCTACGAGCAGTACTTC.

Regarding this clone: A read error may produce the germline difference seen at one junction end. The V gene is TRBV10-3, the J gene TRBJ2-7; 7 bases fit TRBD1. Germline-derived CDR1 and CDR2 are ENHRY and SYGVKD. This CDR3 has 12 amino acids. CDR3 loop: CAISEFETGSSF. The CDR3 DNA reads as TGTGCCATCAGTGAGTTCGAGACAGGGTCCAGCTTC.

The chain is built from TRBV7-9 and TRBJ1-3; the D gene is possibly TRBD1 (6 bases). The V and J ends lost 2 bases and 0 bases respectively, with 11 bases between them. The CDR3 covers 16 residues. Germline CDR1 and CDR2: SEHNR and FQNEAQ (reference sequence). DNA for the CDR3: TGTGCCAGCAGCTTACCGGGGGCGAGCTCTGGAAACACCATATATTTT. Translating it yields CASSLPGASSGNTIYF.

Concerning this clone: The sample has other DNA sequences that encode this CDR3 too. The chain has TRBV9 and TRBJ2-2; D gene ambiguous. The germline CDR1 and CDR2 sequences are SGDLS and YYNGEE. This CDR3 has 14 residues. The V and J ends lost 4 bases and 0 bases respectively, with 7 bases between them. CDR3 sequence (DNA): TGTGCCAGCAGCCCCCGAACGAACACCGGGGAGCTGTTTTTT. As protein: CASSPRTNTGELFF.

The rearrangement links TRBV15 to TRBJ2-7; possible D gene TRBD1, 5 bases. The CDR3 sequence is 13 residues long. The V gene's germline CDR1 is LNHNV and CDR2 YYDKDF (reference sequence). V was shortened by 2 bases and J by 2 bases, with 7 bases between the two germline ends. The chain's CDR3 is CATSRKGPYEQYF. The CDR3 bases are TGTGCCACCAGCAGAAAGGGGCCCTACGAGCAGTACTTC.

The chain couples TRBV19 to TRBJ1-4; tentative D call: TRBD1 (5 bases). Looked up from germline, CDR1 is LNHDA and CDR2 is SQIVND (reference sequence). CDR3 length: 15 amino acids. V shed 6 bases and J shed 8 bases, with 19 bases lying between them. The CDR3 DNA reads TGTGCCAGTAGCACCCCCAGGGAATCGCGGGAAAAACTGTTTTTT. It translates to CASSTPRESREKLFF.

This clone was found a few times. This chain connects TRBV10-1 to TRBJ1-6; the match to TRBD1 covers 8 bases. This CDR3 spans 13 amino acids. V lost 5 bases and J lost 10; bases outside the gene matches: 4. Germline V lookup: CDR1 WNHNN, CDR2 SYGVQD (reference sequence). The CDR3 region is CASSKDRGSPLHF. The CDR3 DNA follows: TGCGCCAGCAGTAAAGACAGGGGATCACCCCTCCACTTT.

The chain has TRBV27 and TRBJ2-2; TRBD1 agrees at 9 bases. V gave up 5 bases and J gave up 5 bases; unmatched junction bases: 15. The germline CDR1 and CDR2 sequences are MNHEY and SMNVEV (reference sequence). The CDR3 covers 18 residues. In DNA form, the CDR3 reads TGTGCCAGCAGTCCTAGGACAGGGGTTGAGATATGGACCGGGGAGCTGTTTTTT. Translating it yields CASSPRTGVEIWTGELFF.

The chain uses TRBV16 and TRBJ2-2; perhaps TRBD1 as D (5 bases). Trimming stripped 2 bases from V and 0 bases from J, with 10 bases between. The germline V gene has CDR1 KGHSY and CDR2 FQNENV. This CDR3 is built from 16 residues. The chain's CDR3 is CASSQTRVSNTGELFF. In DNA, the CDR3 is TGTGCCAGCAGCCAAACCAGGGTTTCGAACACCGGGGAGCTGTTTTTT.

This clone was seen once. The chain uses TRBV5-6 and TRBJ2-7; 11 bases fit TRBD1. Per the germline V gene, CDR1 is SGHDT and CDR2 is YYEEEE. The length of the CDR3 is 16 residues. The ends lost 0 bases at V and 0 bases at J; junction bases unmatched: 2. In DNA, the CDR3 is TGTGCCAGCAGCTTGGCTGGGACAGGGGGCTCCTACGAGCAGTACTTC. It yields the protein CASSLAGTGGSYEQYF.

The chain is built from TRBV19 and TRBJ1-3; the match to TRBD1 covers 8 bases. The CDR3 consists of 16 residues. V lost 4 bases and J lost 4; bases outside the gene matches: 9. In germline, CDR1 is LNHDA, CDR2 SQIVND (reference sequence). Written as DNA, the CDR3 is TGTGCCAGTAGTAGCCGGAGGGGGACAGGAGGAAACACCATATATTTT. Translated: CASSSRRGTGGNTIYF.

The chain combines TRBV5-1 with TRBJ2-7; tentative D call: TRBD2 (7 bases). The length of the CDR3 is 14 residues. V was pared by 4 bases and J by 0 bases, with 11 bases between. CDR1 and CDR2 from the germline V gene are SGHRS and YFSETQ. CDR3 region: CASSGGGSSYEQYF. The DNA for the CDR3 is TGCGCCAGCAGCGGGGGCGGGAGCTCCTACGAGCAGTACTTC.

V is TRBV13 and J is TRBJ2-5, with D possibly TRBD1 on 5 matching bases. CDR1 and CDR2 (germline): PRHDT, FYEKMQ (reference sequence). The CDR3 runs to 16 residues. Trimming removed 4 bases at V and 4 bases at J, with 19 bases between. CDR3 loop: CASSSPKTENRETQYF. The DNA of the CDR3 is TGTGCCAGCAGCTCACCGAAGACAGAGAATAGAGAGACCCAGTACTTC.

The gene calls are TRBV2 and TRBJ1-1; 8 nucleotides line up with TRBD1. Germline CDR1 SNHLY, CDR2 FYNNEI. J lost 0 bases, V lost 5 bases, and 2 bases had no gene match. The length of the CDR3 is 14 residues. CDR3 residues: CASSPGQVNTEAFF. For the CDR3, the DNA is TGTGCCAGCAGTCCGGGACAGGTGAACACTGAAGCTTTCTTT. The entire variable domain, with the rest obtained from reference TRBV2 and TRBJ1-1, is as follows: EPEVTQTPSHQVTQMGQEVILRCVPISNHLYFYWYRQILGQKVEFLVSFYNNEISEKSEIFDDQFSVERPDGSNFTLKIRSTKLEDSAMYFCASSPGQVNTEAFFGQGTRLTVV.

The chain employs TRBV5-3 and TRBJ2-7; D remains ambiguous. TRBV5-3 counts as an open reading frame of uncertain function. CDR3 length: 9 amino acids. V lost 2 bases, J lost 7 bases, and 1 base lay in between. CDR3 in DNA: TGTGCCAGAAGCTTTGAGCAGTACTTC. This codes for CARSFEQYF.

The chain has TRBV6-1 and TRBJ1-5; TRBD1 is a possible D gene (6 bases). There are 15 residues in the CDR3. CDR1 and CDR2 (germline): MNHNS, SASEGT. V gave up 4 bases and J gave up 8 bases, with 18 bases separating them. The CDR3 region has the DNA TGTGCCAGCAGTGGAACCTTACAGGGTCAAAAGCCCCAGCATTTT. It is translated as CASSGTLQGQKPQHF.

In DNA form, the CDR3 reads TGTGCCAGCAGCTCACAGGGGAGTAAACTGTTTTTT. Protein sequence: CASSSQGSKLFF. V and J are TRBV28 and TRBJ1-4; 7 bases map to TRBD1. The CDR3 is made up of 12 amino acids. V lost 6 bases, J lost 11 bases, and 6 bases stayed unmatched. The germline CDR1 and CDR2 sequences are MDHEN and SYDVKM.

The chain carries TRBV7-2 and TRBJ2-7; no clear D gene. The CDR3 covers 13 residues. V lost 3 bases, J lost 2 bases, and 8 bases lay in between. CDR1 is SGHTA and CDR2 is FQGNSA in the germline V gene. The CDR3 DNA follows: TGTGCCAGCAGCTTCGACCACCCCTACGAGCAGTACTTC. This encodes CASSFDHPYEQYF.

This chain links TRBV9 with TRBJ1-2; 7 bases line up with TRBD1. V was clipped by 4 bases and J by 4 bases; unmatched bases: 7. The germline V gene has CDR1 SGDLS and CDR2 YYNGEE. The CDR3 length is 14 residues. The CDR3 DNA reads TGTGCCAGCAGCCCAGAGGGGACAGTCTATGGCTACACCTTC. It yields the protein CASSPEGTVYGYTF. Supplemented by reference TRBV9 and TRBJ1-2, the full variable domain reads DSGVTQTPKHLITATGQRVTLRCSPRSGDLSVYWYQQSLDQGLQFLIQYYNGEERAKGNILERFSAQQFPDLHSELNLSSLELGDSALYFCASSPEGTVYGYTFGSGTRLTVV.

The J gene is TRBJ1-2, the V gene TRBV5-1; TRBD1 is a possible D gene (6 bases). Per the germline V gene, CDR1 is SGHRS and CDR2 is YFSETQ. CDR3 length: 16 amino acids. V was trimmed by 1 base and J by 6 bases, leaving 19 bases between them. The CDR3 sequence is CASSLLQGGGTDGYTF. The CDR3, as DNA: TGCGCCAGCAGCTTGTTACAGGGAGGAGGAACGGATGGCTACACCTTC.

This clone was seen more than once but under ten times. The chain combines TRBV25-1 with TRBJ1-6, with TRBD1 matching 8 bases. Germline loops: CDR1 MGHDK, CDR2 SYGVNS. The CDR3 length is 13 residues. After removal of 4 bases from V and 8 bases from J, the junction contained 1 base not matched to a gene. CDR3 nucleotides: TGTGCCAGCAGTGTGACAGGGGATTCACCCCTCCACTTT. Translating gives CASSVTGDSPLHF. The full variable domain, in which reference TRBV25-1 and TRBJ1-6 provide the parts outside the CDR3, is EADIYQTPRYLVIGTGKKITLECSQTMGHDKMYWYQQDPGMELHLIHYSYGVNSTEKGDLSSESTVSRIRTEHFPLTLESARPSHTSQYLCASSVTGDSPLHFGNGTRLTVT.

As concerns this clone: With a much larger clone just one base away, this may be a read error. The chain combines TRBV5-6 with TRBJ1-1, with 8 nucleotides matching TRBD1. V dropped 3 bases and J dropped 1; count of bases not matched to a gene: 2. Germline values: CDR1 SGHDT, CDR2 YYEEEE. This CDR3 contains 14 residues. In nucleotides, the CDR3 is TGTGCCAGCAGCTCCGGGACAGGGAACACTGAAGCTTTCTTT. Translating it yields CASSSGTGNTEAFF.

The J gene is TRBJ2-3, the V gene TRBV7-3, with 11 bases identical to TRBD1. J lost 5 bases, V lost 3 bases, and 7 bases had no gene match. Per germline, CDR1 SGHTA and CDR2 FQGTGA. CDR3 length: 16 amino acids. CDR3 bases: TGTGCCAGCAGCTTGGACGGGACAGGGGGGCTAGATACGCAGTATTTT. Translation: CASSLDGTGGLDTQYF.

J is TRBJ2-7 and V is TRBV5-6; weak D call: TRBD2 (5 bases). V lost 2 bases and J lost 5, with 14 bases in between. The CDR3 has 14 amino acids. CDR1 is SGHDT and CDR2 is YYEEEE in the germline V gene. This CDR3 reads CASSLRGFENEQYF. In DNA, the CDR3 is TGTGCCAGCAGCTTAAGAGGGTTCGAGAACGAGCAGTACTTC.